This T cell receptor beta chain was documented in a study of T-cell reconstitution after alpha-beta-depleted transplantation in children. The V gene's germline CDR1 is SGHRS and CDR2 YFSETQ. V lost 7 bases and J lost 3, with 16 bases in between. The CDR3 totals 14 residues. Study-wide results and caveats: By one year post-transplant, T-cell counts and diversity largely arose from T cells that were newly produced. About two months after transplant, alpha-beta T cells reportedly came from several hundred expanded graft clones. The origin of high day-60 TCRbeta diversity in some patients lay in surviving recipient T cells and thymic progenitors.

Preparation of the TCRbeta library used unique molecular identifiers. TCRdb re-derived calls from the PCR reads in MiXCR, one entry per CDR3 protein. This sample yields 600,000 to 700,000 distinct CDR3 sequences, of which over 10% are seen a single time; roughly 0.84% belongs to the top ten. For this clonotype: Its specificity is not known.

The gene calls are TRBV5-1 and TRBJ2-5; D is unresolved. The input for sequencing was PBMCs, taken before TCRalphabeta/CD19-depleted stem cell transplant. The receptor's source is a girl aged 2-10 years with congenital amegakaryocytic thrombocytopenia, due to receive a stem cell transplant. The CDR3 region has the DNA TGCGCCAGCCGACAACTTTTGGGCGAAGAGACCCAGTACTTC. Translating it yields CASRQLLGEETQYF.